Listed below are T cell receptor beta chains from one sample, sequenced in a study of tumor-infiltrating lymphocytes in localized non-small cell lung cancer. Libraries were prepared by immunoSEQ multiplex PCR; TCRdb keeps only in-frame clonotypes and omits some of them. Among approximately 13,000 clones listed, more than 65% were seen once. Sequencing was carried out using lung tumor tissue. Receptors originate from a human donor with non-small cell lung cancer. The CDR3 runs from the conserved cysteine through the conserved F or W. A D gene is named only where the DNA matches it firmly. Size values are once, few and many counts, or a class for expanded clones, and some rows have none.

>-|-|TRBJ2-1|TRBV6-1
CASSEAIWGRASNNEQFF
TGTGCCAGCAGTGAGGCTATTTGGGGCAGGGCGTCGAACAATGAGCAGTTCTTC
>-|TRBD1|TRBJ2-5|TRBV6-1
CASSGPDRGGETQYF
TGTGCCAGCAGTGGCCCTGACAGGGGGGGAGAGACCCAGTACTTC
>few|-|TRBJ1-1|TRBV29-1
CSAAPQGTEAFF
TGCAGCGCCGCGCCCCAGGGGACTGAAGCTTTCTTT
>few|TRBD1|TRBJ1-6|TRBV10-3
CAISVGTGENSPLHF
TGTGCCATCAGTGTCGGGACAGGGGAGAATTCACCCCTCCACTTT
>once|-|TRBJ2-7|TRBV7-9
CASSLRYSRDGRFYEQYF
TGTGCCAGCAGCTTAAGGTACAGCCGGGACGGAAGGTTCTACGAGCAGTACTTC
>few|-|TRBJ1-1|TRBV18
CASLDGGDTEAFF
TGTGCCAGCTTGGACGGGGGAGACACTGAAGCTTTCTTT
>few|-|TRBJ1-5|TRBV19
CASSNSKGYSNQPQHF
TGTGCCAGTAGTAATAGTAAGGGTTATAGCAATCAGCCCCAGCATTTT
>-|-|TRBJ1-1|TRBV9
CASSVSWTNTEAFF
TGTGCCAGCAGCGTATCATGGACGAACACTGAAGCTTTCTTT
>-|-|TRBJ1-5|TRBV5-8
CASSLAGRYNQPQHF
TGTGCCAGCAGCTTGGCGGGCAGGTACAATCAGCCCCAGCATTTT
>-|-|TRBJ2-1|TRBV7-8
CASSLAGALYNEQFF
TGTGCCAGCAGCTTAGCGGGAGCCCTTTACAATGAGCAGTTCTTC
>medium-sized|-|TRBJ1-1|TRBV7-6
CASSSMGTEAFF
TGTGCCAGCAGCTCCATGGGGACTGAAGCTTTCTTT
>-|TRBD1|TRBJ1-5|TRBV6-1
CASSEQTGGKDQPQHF
TGTGCCAGCAGTGAACAGACAGGGGGCAAGGATCAGCCCCAGCATTTT